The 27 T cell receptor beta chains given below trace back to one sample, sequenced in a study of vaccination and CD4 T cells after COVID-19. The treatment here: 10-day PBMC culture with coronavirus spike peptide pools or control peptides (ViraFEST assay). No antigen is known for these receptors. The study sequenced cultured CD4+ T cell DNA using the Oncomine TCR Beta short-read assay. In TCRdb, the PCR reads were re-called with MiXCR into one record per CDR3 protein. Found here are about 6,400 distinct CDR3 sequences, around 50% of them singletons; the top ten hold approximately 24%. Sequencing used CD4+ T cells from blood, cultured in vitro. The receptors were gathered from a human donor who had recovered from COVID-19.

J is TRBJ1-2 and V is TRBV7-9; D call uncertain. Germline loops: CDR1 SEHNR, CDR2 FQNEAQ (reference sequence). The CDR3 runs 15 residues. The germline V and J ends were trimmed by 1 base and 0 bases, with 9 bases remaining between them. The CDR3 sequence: CASSLGTLTNYGYTF. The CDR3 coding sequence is TGTGCCAGCAGCTTAGGCACGCTTACTAACTATGGCTACACCTTC.

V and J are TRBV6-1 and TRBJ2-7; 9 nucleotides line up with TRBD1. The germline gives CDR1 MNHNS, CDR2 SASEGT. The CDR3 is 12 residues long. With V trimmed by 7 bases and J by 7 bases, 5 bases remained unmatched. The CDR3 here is CASTWGTGEQYF. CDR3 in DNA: TGTGCCAGCACCTGGGGGACAGGGGAGCAGTACTTC.

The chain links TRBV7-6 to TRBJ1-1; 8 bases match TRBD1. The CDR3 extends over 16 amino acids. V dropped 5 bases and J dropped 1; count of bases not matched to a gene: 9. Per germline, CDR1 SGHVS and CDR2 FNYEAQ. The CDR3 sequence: CASSSNRGTQNTEAFF. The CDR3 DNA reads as TGTGCCAGCAGCAGTAACAGGGGGACCCAGAACACTGAAGCTTTCTTT.

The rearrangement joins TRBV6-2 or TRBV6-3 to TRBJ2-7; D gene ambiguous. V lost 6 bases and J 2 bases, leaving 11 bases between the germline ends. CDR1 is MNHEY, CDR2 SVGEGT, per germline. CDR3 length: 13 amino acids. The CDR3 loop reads CASSYRAPYEQYF. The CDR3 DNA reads TGTGCCAGCAGCTACCGGGCACCCTACGAGCAGTACTTC.

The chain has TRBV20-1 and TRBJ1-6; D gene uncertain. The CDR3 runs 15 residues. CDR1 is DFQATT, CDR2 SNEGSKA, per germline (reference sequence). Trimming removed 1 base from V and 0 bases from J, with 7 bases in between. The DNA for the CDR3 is TGCAGTGCTAGAGTTGCGGACTCCTATAATTCACCCCTCCACTTT. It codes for CSARVADSYNSPLHF.

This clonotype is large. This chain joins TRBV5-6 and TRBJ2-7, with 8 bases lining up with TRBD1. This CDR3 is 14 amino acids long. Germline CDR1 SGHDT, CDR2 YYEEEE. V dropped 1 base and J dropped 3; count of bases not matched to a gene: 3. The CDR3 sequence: CASSLIGQGYEQYF. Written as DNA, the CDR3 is TGTGCCAGCAGCTTGATCGGACAGGGCTACGAGCAGTACTTC.

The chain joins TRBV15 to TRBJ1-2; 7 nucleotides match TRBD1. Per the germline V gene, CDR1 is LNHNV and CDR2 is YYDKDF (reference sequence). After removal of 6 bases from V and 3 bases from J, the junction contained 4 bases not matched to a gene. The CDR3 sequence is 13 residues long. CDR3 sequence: CATSPQGDYGYTF. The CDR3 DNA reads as TGTGCCACCAGTCCCCAGGGGGACTATGGCTACACCTTC. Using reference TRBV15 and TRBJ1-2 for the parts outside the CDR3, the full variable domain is DAMVIQNPRYQVTQFGKPVTLSCSQTLNHNVMYWYQQKSSQAPKLLFHYYDKDFNNEADTPDNFQSRRPNTSFCFLDIRSPGLGDTAMYLCATSPQGDYGYTFGSGTRLTVV.

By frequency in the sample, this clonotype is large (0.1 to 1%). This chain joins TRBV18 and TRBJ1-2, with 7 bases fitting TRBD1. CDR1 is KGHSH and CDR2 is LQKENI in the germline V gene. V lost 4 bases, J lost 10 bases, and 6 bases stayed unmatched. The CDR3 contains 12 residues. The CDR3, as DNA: TGTGCCAGCTCACTACGGGACAGCCACTACACCTTC. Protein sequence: CASSLRDSHYTF.

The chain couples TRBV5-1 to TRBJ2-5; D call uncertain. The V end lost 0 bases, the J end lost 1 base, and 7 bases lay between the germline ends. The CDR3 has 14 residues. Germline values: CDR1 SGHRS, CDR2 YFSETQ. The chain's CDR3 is CASSLVGSQETQYF. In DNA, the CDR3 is TGCGCCAGCAGCTTGGTGGGTTCCCAAGAGACCCAGTACTTC.

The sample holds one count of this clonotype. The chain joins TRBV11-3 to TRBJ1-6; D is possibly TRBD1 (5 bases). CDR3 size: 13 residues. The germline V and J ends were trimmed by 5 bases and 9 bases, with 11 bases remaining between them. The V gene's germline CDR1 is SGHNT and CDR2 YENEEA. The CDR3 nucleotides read TGTGCCAGCAGCCCCGGGACTACTTCACCCCTCCACTTT. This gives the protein CASSPGTTSPLHF.

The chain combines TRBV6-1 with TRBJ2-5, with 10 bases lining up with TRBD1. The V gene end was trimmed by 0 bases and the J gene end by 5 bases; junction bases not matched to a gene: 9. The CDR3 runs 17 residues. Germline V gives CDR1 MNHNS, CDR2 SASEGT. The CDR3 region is CASSEALRGQGIETQYF. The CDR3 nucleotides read TGTGCCAGCAGTGAAGCGCTTCGGGGACAGGGGATCGAGACCCAGTACTTC.

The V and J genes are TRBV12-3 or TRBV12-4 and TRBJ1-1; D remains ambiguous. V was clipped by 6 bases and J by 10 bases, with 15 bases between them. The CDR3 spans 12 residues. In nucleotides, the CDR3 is TGTGCCAGCAGGTGGGCCCGGGCCCGAGCTTTCTTT. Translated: CASRWARARAFF.

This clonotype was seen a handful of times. CDR3 DNA: TGTGCCAGCTCACGAGCGGTGGCGGGGGGATCGGAGGAGACCCAGTACTTC. This encodes CASSRAVAGGSEETQYF. The V and J genes are TRBV18 and TRBJ2-5; 8 bases match TRBD2. The CDR3 extends over 17 amino acids. J was trimmed by 5 bases and V by 4 bases; bases with no gene match: 15. Germline values: CDR1 KGHSH, CDR2 LQKENI.

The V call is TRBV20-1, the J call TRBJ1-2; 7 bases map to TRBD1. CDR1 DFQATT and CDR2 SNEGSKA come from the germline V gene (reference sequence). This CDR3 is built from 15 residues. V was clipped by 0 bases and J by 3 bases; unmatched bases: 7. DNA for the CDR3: TGCAGTGCTAGAGACCCAACTACAGGGGACTATGGCTACACCTTC. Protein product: CSARDPTTGDYGYTF.

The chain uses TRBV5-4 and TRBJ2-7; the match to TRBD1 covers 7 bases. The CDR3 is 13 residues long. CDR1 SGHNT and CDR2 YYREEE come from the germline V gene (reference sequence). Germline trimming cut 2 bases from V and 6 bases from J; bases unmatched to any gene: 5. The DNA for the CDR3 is TGTGCCAGCAGCTTAAAGGGGGCAAGCGAGCAGTACTTC. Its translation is CASSLKGASEQYF. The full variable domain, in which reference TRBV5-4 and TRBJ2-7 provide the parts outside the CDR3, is ETGVTQSPTHLIKTRGQQVTLRCSSQSGHNTVSWYQQALGQGPQFIFQYYREEENGRGNFPPRFSGLQFPNYSSELNVNALELDDSALYLCASSLKGASEQYFGPGTRLTVT.

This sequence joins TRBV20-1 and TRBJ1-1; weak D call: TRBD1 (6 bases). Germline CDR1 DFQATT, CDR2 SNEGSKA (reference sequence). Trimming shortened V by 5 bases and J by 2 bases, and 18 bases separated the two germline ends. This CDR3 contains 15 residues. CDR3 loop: CSAGPRRGGNTEAFF. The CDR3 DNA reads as TGCAGTGCTGGACCGCGGCGAGGGGGTAACACTGAAGCTTTCTTT.

CDR3 region: CASSIRATNYGYTF. CDR3 DNA: TGTGCCAGTAGTATCAGGGCTACTAACTATGGCTACACCTTC. V is TRBV19 and J is TRBJ1-2, with D maybe TRBD1 (5 bases). The CDR3 is 14 amino acids. Germline V gives CDR1 LNHDA, CDR2 SQIVND (reference sequence). Trimming stripped 3 bases from V and 0 bases from J, with 8 bases between.

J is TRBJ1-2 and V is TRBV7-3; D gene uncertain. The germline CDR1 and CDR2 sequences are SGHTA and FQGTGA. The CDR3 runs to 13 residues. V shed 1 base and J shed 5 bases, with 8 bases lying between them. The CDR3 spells CASSLSQAYGYTF. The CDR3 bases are TGTGCCAGCAGCTTAAGTCAGGCATATGGCTACACCTTC. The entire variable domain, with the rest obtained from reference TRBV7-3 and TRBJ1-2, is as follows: GAGVSQTPSNKVTEKGKYVELRCDPISGHTALYWYRQSLGQGPEFLIYFQGTGAADDSGLPNDRFFAVRPEGSVSTLKIQRTERGDSAVYLCASSLSQAYGYTFGSGTRLTVV.

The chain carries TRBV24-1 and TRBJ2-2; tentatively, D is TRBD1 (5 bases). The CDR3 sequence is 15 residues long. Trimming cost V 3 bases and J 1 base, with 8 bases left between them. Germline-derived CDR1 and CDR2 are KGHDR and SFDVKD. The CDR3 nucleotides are TGTGCCACCAGTGATCGGACACGGAACACCGGGGAGCTGTTTTTT. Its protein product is CATSDRTRNTGELFF.

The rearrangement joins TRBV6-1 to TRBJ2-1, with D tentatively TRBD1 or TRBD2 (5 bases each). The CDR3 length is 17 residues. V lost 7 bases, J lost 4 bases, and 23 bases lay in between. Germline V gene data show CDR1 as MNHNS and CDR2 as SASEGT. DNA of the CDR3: TGTGCCAGCACTAAAAGGGGAGAGACTACACTTTACAATGAGCAGTTCTTC. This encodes CASTKRGETTLYNEQFF.

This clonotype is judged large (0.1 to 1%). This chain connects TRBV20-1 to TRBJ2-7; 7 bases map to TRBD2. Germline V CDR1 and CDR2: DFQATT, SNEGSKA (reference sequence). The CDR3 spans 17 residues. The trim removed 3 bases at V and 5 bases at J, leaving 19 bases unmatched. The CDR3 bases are TGCAGTGCTAGGGCCCGGATGGGAGGCGGGAGTATCCACGAGCAGTACTTC. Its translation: CSARARMGGGSIHEQYF.

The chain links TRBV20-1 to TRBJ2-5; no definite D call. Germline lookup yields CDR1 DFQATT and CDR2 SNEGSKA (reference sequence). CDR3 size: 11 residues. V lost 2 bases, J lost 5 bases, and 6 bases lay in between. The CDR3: CSARWTETQYF. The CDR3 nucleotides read TGCAGTGCTAGATGGACGGAGACCCAGTACTTC.

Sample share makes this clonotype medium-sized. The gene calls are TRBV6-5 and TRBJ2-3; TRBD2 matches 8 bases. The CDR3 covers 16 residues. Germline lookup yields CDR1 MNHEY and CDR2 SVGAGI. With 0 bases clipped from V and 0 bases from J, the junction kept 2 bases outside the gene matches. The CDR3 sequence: CASSYSASGSTDTQYF. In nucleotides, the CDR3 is TGTGCCAGCAGTTACTCGGCTAGCGGGAGCACAGATACGCAGTATTTT.

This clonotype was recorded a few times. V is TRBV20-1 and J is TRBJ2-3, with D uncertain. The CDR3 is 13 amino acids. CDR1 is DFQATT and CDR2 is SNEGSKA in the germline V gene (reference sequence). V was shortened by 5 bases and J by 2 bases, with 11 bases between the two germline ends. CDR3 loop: CSAFSGYTDTQYF. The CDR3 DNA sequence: TGCAGTGCTTTTTCGGGTTACACAGATACGCAGTATTTT.

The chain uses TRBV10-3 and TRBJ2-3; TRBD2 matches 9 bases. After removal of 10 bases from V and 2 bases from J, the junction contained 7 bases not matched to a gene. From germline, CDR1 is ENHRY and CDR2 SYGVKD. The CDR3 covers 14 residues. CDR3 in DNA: TGTGCCACCCAAGCGGGGGGATTCACAGATACGCAGTATTTT. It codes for CATQAGGFTDTQYF.

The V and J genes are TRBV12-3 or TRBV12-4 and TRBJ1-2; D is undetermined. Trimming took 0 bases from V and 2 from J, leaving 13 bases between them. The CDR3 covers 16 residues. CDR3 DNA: TGTGCCAGCAGTTTAGCTACCTCGTGGGGAAACTATGGCTACACCTTC. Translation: CASSLATSWGNYGYTF.

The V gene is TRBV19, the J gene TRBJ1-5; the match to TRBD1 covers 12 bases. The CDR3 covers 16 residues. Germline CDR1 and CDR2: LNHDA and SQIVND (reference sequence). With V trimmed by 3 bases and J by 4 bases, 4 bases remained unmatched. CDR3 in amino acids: CASSMWGQGANQPQHF. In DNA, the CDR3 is TGTGCCAGTAGTATGTGGGGACAGGGGGCGAATCAGCCCCAGCATTTT.